One and the same sample provided the 30 T cell receptor beta chains below, sequenced in a study of neoadjuvant nivolumab and ipilimumab in lung cancer. The assay was immunoSEQ multiplex PCR, and TCRdb's table has in-frame clones only and misses some. The sample lists approximately 1,800 clones; 85% were seen once. Specimen: adjacent normal lung tissue, collected after neoadjuvant nivolumab, alone or with ipilimumab, at or shortly before surgery. These receptors originate from an adult with non-small cell lung cancer.

CDR3 region: CASSLAPGGNQPQHF. CDR3 nucleotides: TGTGCCAGCAGCTTGGCTCCAGGCGGCAATCAGCCCCAGCATTTT. The gene calls are TRBV5-4 and TRBJ1-5; the D is unclear. In germline, CDR1 is SGHNT, CDR2 YYREEE (reference sequence). The CDR3 runs to 15 residues. V was cut by 0 bases and J by 2 bases, with 9 bases left in between.

The chain uses TRBV7-6 and TRBJ2-3, with D perhaps assigned TRBD1 or TRBD2 (5 bases each). CDR1 and CDR2 from the germline V gene are SGHVS and FNYEAQ. Trimming took 1 base from V and 5 from J, leaving 10 bases between them. The CDR3 runs to 14 residues. DNA for the CDR3: TGTGCCAGCAGCTTAGACGGGACCCTAGATACGCAGTATTTT. Translation: CASSLDGTLDTQYF.

The chain employs TRBV4-3 and TRBJ1-4; TRBD1 matches 8 bases. The CDR3 has 16 amino acids. CDR1 and CDR2 from the germline V gene are LGHNA and YSLEER. Germline trimming cut 1 base from V and 5 bases from J; bases unmatched to any gene: 6. CDR3 sequence: CASSQVVGTGNEKLFF. For the CDR3, the DNA is TGCGCCAGCAGCCAAGTGGTCGGGACAGGAAATGAAAAACTGTTTTTT.

The genes are TRBV10-3 and TRBJ2-3; 8 bases match TRBD1. Per the germline V gene, CDR1 is ENHRY and CDR2 is SYGVKD. The CDR3 length is 18 residues. J gave up 1 base and V 6 bases, and 15 bases lay outside the gene matches. CDR3 DNA: TGTGCCATCAGGCCGGGACAGGCGACCGGAGGTCGCACAGATACGCAGTATTTT. Protein: CAIRPGQATGGRTDTQYF.

In regard to this clone: Relative to the germline gene, one junction end is altered; a read error may explain this. The CDR3 sequence is CASSLRGYVSSEQYF. The DNA of the CDR3 is TGTGCCAGCAGCTTGCGGGGGTACGTCTCCTCCGAGCAGTACTTC. The rearrangement joins TRBV5-6 to TRBJ2-7; D perhaps matches TRBD2 (6 bases). Germline CDR1 is SGHDT and CDR2 is YYEEEE. The CDR3 has 15 amino acids.

In this sample, this clone turned up a few times. The chain employs TRBV5-4 and TRBJ2-7, with unresolved D. The V gene lost 0 bases and the J gene lost 2 bases, with 6 bases spanning the gap. The CDR3 is 13 amino acids. The germline gives CDR1 SGHNT, CDR2 YYREEE (reference sequence). The DNA of the CDR3 is TGTGCCAGCAGCTTGGAAGAACCCTACGAGCAGTACTTC. Amino acids: CASSLEEPYEQYF. The full variable domain, with the rest looked up from reference TRBV5-4 and TRBJ2-7, is ETGVTQSPTHLIKTRGQQVTLRCSSQSGHNTVSWYQQALGQGPQFIFQYYREEENGRGNFPPRFSGLQFPNYSSELNVNALELDDSALYLCASSLEEPYEQYFGPGTRLTVT.

The V gene is TRBV7-6, the J gene TRBJ2-5, with TRBD2 matching over 12 bases. Germline V lookup: CDR1 SGHVS, CDR2 FNYEAQ. The CDR3 is 17 amino acids. Losses at the gene ends were 2 bases for V and 4 bases for J; bases not matched to a gene: 8. The CDR3 reads CASSLRPSGGVPETQYF. CDR3 coding DNA: TGTGCCAGCAGCTTAAGGCCTAGCGGGGGGGTACCAGAGACCCAGTACTTC.

This clone was counted a few times. The rearrangement links TRBV27 to TRBJ2-1, with 9 nucleotides matching TRBD2. V lost 0 bases and J lost 2; bases outside the gene matches: 2. This CDR3 region has 16 residues. Germline V gives CDR1 MNHEY, CDR2 SMNVEV (reference sequence). The CDR3: CASSLSASGAYNEQFF. CDR3 coding DNA: TGTGCCAGCAGTTTATCTGCTAGCGGGGCCTACAATGAGCAGTTCTTC.

This clone has a single count. The V and J genes are TRBV29-1 and TRBJ2-2; D uncertain. The V end lost 7 bases, the J end lost 3 bases, and 18 bases lay between the germline ends. Germline V lookup: CDR1 SQVTM, CDR2 ANQGSEA. This CDR3 comprises 15 residues. The CDR3 sequence: CSAITPPTDTGELFF. The CDR3 bases are TGCAGCGCCATAACTCCTCCGACGGACACCGGGGAGCTGTTTTTT.

The rearrangement uses TRBV27 and TRBJ2-7; TRBD2 matches at 7 bases. The junction had 8 bases not matched to a gene; V was cut back by 4 bases and J by 5 bases. CDR1 and CDR2 from the germline V gene are MNHEY and SMNVEV (reference sequence). The CDR3 is 14 residues long. This CDR3 is CASSSGGVHHEQYF. CDR3 nucleotides: TGTGCCAGCAGTTCGGGGGGAGTCCACCACGAGCAGTACTTC.

The CDR3 here is CASSYGVGSDTGELFF. The DNA for the CDR3 is TGTGCCAGCAGTTACGGGGTAGGGTCGGACACCGGGGAGCTGTTTTTT. The chain combines TRBV6-5 with TRBJ2-2; no firm D call. Between the trimmed V and J ends, which lost 2 bases and 3 bases, there was a span of 13 bases. Germline V gives CDR1 MNHEY, CDR2 SVGAGI. This CDR3 has 16 amino acids.

The chain is built from TRBV19 and TRBJ1-2; 7 nucleotides align to TRBD1. The length of the CDR3 is 13 residues. Looked up from germline, CDR1 is LNHDA and CDR2 is SQIVND (reference sequence). V dropped 5 bases and J dropped 8; count of bases not matched to a gene: 8. In nucleotides, the CDR3 is TGTGCCAGTAGTCCACAGGGGAAAGGCGGCTACACCTTC. Its protein product is CASSPQGKGGYTF.

The chain links TRBV5-1 to TRBJ2-2; D ambiguous. The CDR3 has 15 amino acids. In germline, CDR1 is SGHRS, CDR2 YFSETQ. The ends were cut back, 4 bases at V and 2 bases at J, with 12 bases in the middle. The CDR3, as DNA: TGCGCCAGCAGCCGAGGCGACACCAACACCGGGGAGCTGTTTTTT. Its protein is CASSRGDTNTGELFF.

V and J are TRBV2 and TRBJ2-3, with TRBD1 matching over 9 bases. Looked up from germline, CDR1 is SNHLY and CDR2 is FYNNEI. J was trimmed by 2 bases and V by 8 bases; bases with no gene match: 11. The CDR3 totals 16 residues. Here the CDR3 reads CASSLYGTGITDTQYF. The CDR3 nucleotides read TGTGCCAGCTCATTATACGGGACAGGGATCACAGATACGCAGTATTTT.

V is TRBV5-1 and J is TRBJ1-4; D gene ambiguous. CDR3 size: 15 residues. The germline V and J ends were trimmed by 0 bases and 5 bases, with 11 bases remaining between them. CDR1 and CDR2 (germline): SGHRS, YFSETQ. The CDR3 sequence is CASSLEGRLNEKLFF. CDR3 in DNA: TGCGCCAGCAGCTTGGAGGGCAGGCTCAATGAAAAACTGTTTTTT.

This clone was observed once. This chain connects TRBV6-5 to TRBJ2-3, with D tentatively TRBD1 or TRBD2 (6 bases each). The CDR3 length is 15 residues. Germline V gives CDR1 MNHEY, CDR2 SVGAGI. Trimming removed 2 bases at V and 4 bases at J, with 13 bases between. In DNA form, the CDR3 reads TGTGCCAGCAGTTACCGGGGGCCAATGTCAGATACGCAGTATTTT. Protein: CASSYRGPMSDTQYF.

The chain links TRBV5-1 to TRBJ2-7, with 10 positions matching TRBD2. From germline, CDR1 is SGHRS and CDR2 YFSETQ. The CDR3 is made up of 14 amino acids. V shed 5 bases and J 2 bases; nucleotides not matched to a gene: 4. CDR3 DNA sequence: TGCGCCAGCAGTAAACTAGCGGGACCCTACGAGCAGTACTTC. Its translation: CASSKLAGPYEQYF.

The chain has TRBV18 and TRBJ1-2; TRBD1 agrees at 9 bases. Germline V lookup: CDR1 KGHSH, CDR2 LQKENI. This CDR3 is built from 13 residues. With V trimmed by 4 bases and J by 12 bases, 9 bases remained unmatched. The CDR3 here is CASSQIQGAADTF. CDR3 in DNA: TGTGCCAGCTCACAGATACAGGGGGCGGCTGACACCTTC.

J is TRBJ1-2 and V is TRBV6-5, with 9 positions matching TRBD1. The J segment lost 8 bases and the V segment lost 2 bases, leaving 9 bases of the junction unmatched. The length of the CDR3 is 15 residues. Germline CDR1 is MNHEY and CDR2 is SVGAGI. CDR3 amino acids: CASSYRGQGTYGYTF. In DNA form, the CDR3 reads TGTGCCAGCAGTTACAGAGGACAGGGGACGTACGGCTACACCTTC.

The genes are TRBV30 and TRBJ2-1; D perhaps matches TRBD1 (6 bases). Germline V lookup: CDR1 GTSNPN, CDR2 SVGIG (reference sequence). The CDR3 length is 15 residues. V gave up 0 bases and J gave up 4 bases, with 13 bases separating them. For the CDR3, the DNA is TGTGCCTGGAGTGTACTGGCAGGGGAGTACAATGAGCAGTTCTTC. Amino acid sequence: CAWSVLAGEYNEQFF.

The genes are TRBV10-2 and TRBJ1-1; tentative D call: TRBD1 (5 bases). Trimming took off 1 base at V and 1 base at J, with 16 bases between the two ends. The length of the CDR3 is 17 residues. From germline, CDR1 is WSHSY and CDR2 SAAADI. The CDR3 bases are TGCGCCAGCAGTGAGTTCTTGGCAGGACAAACGAACACTGAAGCTTTCTTT. Its translation is CASSEFLAGQTNTEAFF.

The V gene is TRBV6-5, the J gene TRBJ2-5, with 8 bases aligning to TRBD2. Germline V CDR1 and CDR2: MNHEY, SVGAGI. The ends lost 6 bases at V and 1 base at J; junction bases unmatched: 4. CDR3 size: 14 residues. The CDR3 sequence is CASRGTSGQETQYF. For the CDR3, the DNA is TGTGCCAGCAGGGGAACTAGCGGCCAAGAGACCCAGTACTTC.

The genes are TRBV5-1 and TRBJ2-7, with D perhaps TRBD2 (6 bases). V shed 0 bases and J shed 5 bases, with 15 bases lying between them. This CDR3 comprises 15 residues. Germline assignment: CDR1 SGHRS and CDR2 YFSETQ. CDR3 bases: TGCGCCAGCAGCTTGGGAGGCCGGGGGATCAACGAGCAGTACTTC. Its protein is CASSLGGRGINEQYF.

This CDR3 reads CASTNTGTEETQYF. CDR3 bases: TGCGCCAGCACCAACACCGGGACAGAAGAGACCCAGTACTTC. The chain combines TRBV5-1 with TRBJ2-5; 7 bases line up with TRBD1. This CDR3 is 14 amino acids long. V lost 6 bases to trimming and J lost 3 bases; unmatched junction nucleotides: 8. Germline V gives CDR1 SGHRS, CDR2 YFSETQ.

The chain couples TRBV19 to TRBJ2-1; D is unresolved. The CDR3 runs to 14 residues. Germline V gene lookup returns CDR1 LNHDA and CDR2 SQIVND (reference sequence). V was clipped by 1 base and J by 3 bases, with 7 bases between them. CDR3 loop: CASSIARSYNEQFF. Written as DNA, the CDR3 is TGTGCCAGTAGTATAGCGAGGAGCTACAATGAGCAGTTCTTC.

The chain carries TRBV21-1 and TRBJ2-5; the D call TRBD2 from the table was never checked on the DNA. TRBV21-1 counts as a pseudogene. The CDR3 loop spans 17 amino acids. The CDR3 region has the DNA TGTGCCAGCATCCCCTCGGTGGGGCGGGAGCGTGGAGAGACCCAGTACTTC. The encoded protein is CASIPSVGRERGETQYF.

The chain has TRBV6-6 and TRBJ2-7, with TRBD1 identical over 12 bases. Unmatched junction bases numbered 5, after V lost 5 bases and J lost 0 bases. The CDR3 covers 16 residues. Germline V gives CDR1 MNHNY, CDR2 SVGAGI (reference sequence). In DNA form, the CDR3 reads TGTGCCAGCAGTAAACCGGGACAGGGGGCCTCCTACGAGCAGTACTTC. As protein: CASSKPGQGASYEQYF.

The rearrangement uses TRBV27 and TRBJ1-1; 8 nucleotides align to TRBD1. With 3 bases clipped from V and 4 bases from J, the junction kept 4 bases outside the gene matches. In germline, CDR1 is MNHEY, CDR2 SMNVEV (reference sequence). The CDR3 totals 14 residues. For the CDR3, the DNA is TGTGCCAGCAGTTTCCAGGGGGCAACCACTGAAGCTTTCTTT. This gives the protein CASSFQGATTEAFF.

The chain is built from TRBV7-2 and TRBJ1-2, with 8 bases lining up with TRBD1. CDR1 and CDR2 from the germline V gene are SGHTA and FQGNSA. The CDR3 extends over 13 amino acids. The J segment lost 4 bases and the V segment lost 4 bases, leaving 2 bases of the junction unmatched. Here the CDR3 DNA reads TGTGCCAGCAGCTCAACAGGGGGCTATGGCTACACCTTC. Translating it yields CASSSTGGYGYTF.

The V and J genes are TRBV7-3 and TRBJ1-5; 8 bases are a match to TRBD1. CDR1 and CDR2 (germline): SGHTA, FQGTGA. After removal of 2 bases from V and 0 bases from J, the junction contained 12 bases not matched to a gene. CDR3 length equals 19 residues. CDR3 residues: CASSLFQGALRYSNQPQHF. CDR3 sequence (DNA): TGTGCCAGCAGCTTATTCCAGGGGGCGCTTAGATATAGCAATCAGCCCCAGCATTTT. Complete variable domain (other parts from reference TRBV7-3 and TRBJ1-5): GAGVSQTPSNKVTEKGKYVELRCDPISGHTALYWYRQSLGQGPEFLIYFQGTGAADDSGLPNDRFFAVRPEGSVSTLKIQRTERGDSAVYLCASSLFQGALRYSNQPQHFGDGTRLSIL.